The following is a TCR beta chain sequence with its context. This CDR3 has 14 amino acids. Looked up from germline, CDR1 is MDHEN and CDR2 is SYDVKM. Trimming took 6 bases from V and 10 from J; bases not matched to a gene: 6. Hyperthyroidism patients were newly diagnosed, had disease duration under 2 months, and were aged 18 to 65 years. RNA transcripts served as the template for amplifying TCR beta CDR3 regions. A first-round RT-PCR of the TCR CDR3 used the HTBI primer set. From the multiplex PCR reads, TCRdb called clonotypes with MiXCR, one entry per CDR3 protein. The repertoire holds hundreds of thousands of distinct CDR3 sequences, more than 15% seen once, with about a quarter in the top ten. This sample is part of a study of T cells in Graves' hyperthyroidism and ophthalmopathy.

The specimen sequenced was blood. The sequence came from a woman younger than 35 with Graves' hyperthyroidism that later progressed to Graves' ophthalmopathy. The chain uses TRBV28 and TRBJ1-6; 10 bases agree with TRBD1. The CDR3 coding sequence is TGTGCCAGCAGGACGACAGGGGGCGGGTCACCCCTCCACTTT. Encoded protein: CASRTTGGGSPLHF.